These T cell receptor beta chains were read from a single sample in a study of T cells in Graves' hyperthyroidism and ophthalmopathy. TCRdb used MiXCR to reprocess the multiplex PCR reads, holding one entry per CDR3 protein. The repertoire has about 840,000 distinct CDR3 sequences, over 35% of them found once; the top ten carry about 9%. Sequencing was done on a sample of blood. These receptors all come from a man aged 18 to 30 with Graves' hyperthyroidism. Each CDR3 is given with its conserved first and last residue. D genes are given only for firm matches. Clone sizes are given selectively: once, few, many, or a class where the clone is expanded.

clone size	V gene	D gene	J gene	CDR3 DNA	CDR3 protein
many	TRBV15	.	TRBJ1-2	TGTGCCACCAGCAGAGGAACCGACTATGGCTACACCTTC	CATSRGTDYGYTF
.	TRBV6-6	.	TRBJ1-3	TGTGCCAGCAGTTCAACCCTGACAGCCTCTGGAAACACCATATATTTT	CASSSTLTASGNTIYF
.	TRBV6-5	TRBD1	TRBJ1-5	TGTGCCAGCAGAGGACAGGCACAAGGCAATCAGCCCCAGCATTTT	CASRGQAQGNQPQHF
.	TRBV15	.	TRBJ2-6	TGTGCCACCAGCAGCGACCCCTCCTTGGGGGCCAACGTCCTGACTTTC	CATSSDPSLGANVLTF
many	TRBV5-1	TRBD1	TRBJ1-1	TGCGCCAGCAAACCGGGACAGGAGCTTTCGAACACTGAAGCTTTCTTT	CASKPGQELSNTEAFF
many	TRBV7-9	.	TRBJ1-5	TGTGCCAGCAGGGTTAACGCCGATCAGCCCCAGCATTTT	CASRVNADQPQHF
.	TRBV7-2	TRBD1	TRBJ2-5	TGTGCCAGCAACACGACAGGGGAAGAGACCCAGTACTTC	CASNTTGEETQYF
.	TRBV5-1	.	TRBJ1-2	TGCGCCAGCAGCCTGACGGGGGGTGTACAAGGCTACACCTTC	CASSLTGGVQGYTF
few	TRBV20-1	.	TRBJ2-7	TGCAGTGCTAGGGGCCCAGGGGTAGCCGAGCAGTACTTC	CSARGPGVAEQYF
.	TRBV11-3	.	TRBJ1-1	TGTGCCAGCAGTAAAAAAACGGGTCGGCGCTTGAACACTGAAGCTTTCTTT	CASSKKTGRRLNTEAFF
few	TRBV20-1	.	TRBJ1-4	TGCAGTGCAAGATCCGTGAATAATGAAAAACTGTTTTTT	CSARSVNNEKLFF
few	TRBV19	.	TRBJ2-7	TGTGCCAGTACCCCGACTAACTCCTACGAGCAGTACTTC	CASTPTNSYEQYF
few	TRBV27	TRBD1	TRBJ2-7	TGTGCCAGCAGCTCACAGGGGGTCGTCTACGAGCAGTACTTC	CASSSQGVVYEQYF
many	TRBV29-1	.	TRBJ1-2	TGCAGCGTTCCAGATAACAGGGACTATGGCTACACCTTC	CSVPDNRDYGYTF
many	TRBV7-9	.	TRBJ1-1	TGTGCCAGCAGCTCTCCGGGGCGAGGGAACACTGAAGCTTTCTTT	CASSSPGRGNTEAFF
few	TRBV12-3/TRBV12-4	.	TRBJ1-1	TGTGCCAGCAGTGGAGGGACAAGCACTGAAGCTTTCTTT	CASSGGTSTEAFF
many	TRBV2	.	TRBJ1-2	TGTGCCAGCAGTGAGTCGGCAGGGAACTATGGCTACACCTTC	CASSESAGNYGYTF
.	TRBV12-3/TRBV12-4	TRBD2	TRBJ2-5	TGTGCCAGCAGTCTCACTAGCGGGGGGTTCCAAGAGACCCAGTACTTC	CASSLTSGGFQETQYF
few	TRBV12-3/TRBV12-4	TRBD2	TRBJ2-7	TGTGCCAGCAGTTACCCCACTCCAGCGGGAGACTACGAGCAGTACTTC	CASSYPTPAGDYEQYF
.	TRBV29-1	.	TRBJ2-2	TGCAGCGTTGGACCCGGACCCAACACCGGGGAGCTGTTTTTT	CSVGPGPNTGELFF
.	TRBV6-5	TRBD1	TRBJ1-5	TGTGCCAGCAGTCGACAGGGCTTCGGTCAGCCCCAGCATTTT	CASSRQGFGQPQHF
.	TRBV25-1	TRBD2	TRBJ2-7	TGTGCCAGCAGCGACATAGCGGGAGGCCGCTCCTACGAGCAGTACTTC	CASSDIAGGRSYEQYF
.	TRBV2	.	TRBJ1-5	TGTGCCAGCGGCCGGGACACCCAGCATTTT	CASGRDTQHF
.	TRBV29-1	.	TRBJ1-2	TGCAGCGTTTACGATAACAACTATGGCTACACCTTC	CSVYDNNYGYTF
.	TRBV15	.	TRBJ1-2	TGTGCCACCAGCAGAGATAAAGGCTTGAACTATGGCTACACCTTC	CATSRDKGLNYGYTF
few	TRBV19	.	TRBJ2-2	TGTGCCAGTATAGGAAATCGGGGAACCGGGGAGCTGTTTTTT	CASIGNRGTGELFF
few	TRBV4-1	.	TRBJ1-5	TGCGCCAGCAGCCGGGGGGTGGCAGGGAATGATCAGCCCCAGCATTTT	CASSRGVAGNDQPQHF
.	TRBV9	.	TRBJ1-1	TGTGCCAGCGGCAGGGTCATGAACACTGAAGCTTTCTTT	CASGRVMNTEAFF
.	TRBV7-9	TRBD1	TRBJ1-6	TGTGCCAGCAGCCTAAGTCCCGGACAGGGCGTATCGGGTAATTCACCCCTCCACTTT	CASSLSPGQGVSGNSPLHF
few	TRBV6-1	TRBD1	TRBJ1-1	TGTGCCAGCAGTGAACTGACAGGGGTGAACACTGAAGCTTTCTTT	CASSELTGVNTEAFF
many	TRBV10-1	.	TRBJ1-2	TGCGCCAGCAAACCCTTCAACTATGGCTACACCTTC	CASKPFNYGYTF
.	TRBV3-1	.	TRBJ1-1	TGTGCCAGCAGGGAGGCCGGGAGGAACACTGAAGCTTTCTTT	CASREAGRNTEAFF
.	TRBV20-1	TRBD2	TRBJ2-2	TGCAGTGCTAGTGTGCGGGAGAAGGCCGGGGAGCTGTTTTTT	CSASVREKAGELFF
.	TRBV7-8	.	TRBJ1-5	TGTGCCAGCAGCTTAGGAACCCGGAGGGGTGGCAATCAGCCCCAGCATTTT	CASSLGTRRGGNQPQHF
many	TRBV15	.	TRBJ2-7	TGTGCCACCAGCAGAAGCATGGCGGGTGGGTTTGACGAGCAGTACTTC	CATSRSMAGGFDEQYF
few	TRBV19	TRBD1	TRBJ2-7	TGTGCCAGTAGCCCCTGGGGACAGGGAGATTACGAGCAGTACTTC	CASSPWGQGDYEQYF
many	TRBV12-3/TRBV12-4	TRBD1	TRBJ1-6	TGTGCCAGCAGCGTGGACAGGGGGCGATCACCCCTCCACTTT	CASSVDRGRSPLHF
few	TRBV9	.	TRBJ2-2	TGTGCCAGCAGTCCCGGCGGGGTCCGGAACGGGGAGCTGTTTTTT	CASSPGGVRNGELFF
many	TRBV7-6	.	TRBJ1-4	TGTGCCAGCAGCGGGGGTGAAAAACTGTTTTTT	CASSGGEKLFF
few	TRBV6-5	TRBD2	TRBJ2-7	TGTGCCAGCAGTTACCCTCTGGCGGGAGTCTACGAGCAGTACTTC	CASSYPLAGVYEQYF
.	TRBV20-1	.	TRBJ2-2	TGCAGTGCTAGGGGGTCCGGGGAGCTGTTTTTT	CSARGSGELFF
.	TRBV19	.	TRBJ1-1	TGTGCCAGTAAGATGGGAGGGACTGAAGCTTTCTTT	CASKMGGTEAFF
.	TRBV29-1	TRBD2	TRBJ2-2	TGCAGCGTTGAAACTAGCGGGAGGACCGGGGAGCTGTTTTTT	CSVETSGRTGELFF
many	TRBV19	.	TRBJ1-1	TGTGCCAGTAGTATCGGATCTCGGGGTGAAGCTTTCTTT	CASSIGSRGEAFF
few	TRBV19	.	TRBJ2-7	TGTGCCAGTAGCACCCGGGACCCGCTTCTCGAGCAGTACTTC	CASSTRDPLLEQYF
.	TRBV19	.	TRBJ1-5	TGTGCCAGTAGTATAGTTGCAGGGGATCAGCCCCAGCATTTT	CASSIVAGDQPQHF
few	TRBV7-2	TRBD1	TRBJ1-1	TGTGCCAGCAGCTTTAATACACAGGGGGCTGAAGCTTTCTTT	CASSFNTQGAEAFF
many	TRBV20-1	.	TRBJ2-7	TGCAGTGTCGACTTGTTCACGAGTGAGCAGTACTTC	CSVDLFTSEQYF
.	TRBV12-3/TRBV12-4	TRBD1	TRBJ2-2	TGTGCCAGCAGGGCTACGGGGACAGGGAACACCGGGGAGCTGTTTTTT	CASRATGTGNTGELFF
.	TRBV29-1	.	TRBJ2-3	TGCAGCCCCCTCGCGGAGCATGGGACGCAGTATTTT	CSPLAEHGTQYF
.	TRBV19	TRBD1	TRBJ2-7	TGTGCCAGTACCGCCTTTAAGGGGGCCGACGAGCAGTACTTC	CASTAFKGADEQYF
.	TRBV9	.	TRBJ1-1	TGTGCCAGCAGCGTAGGGGTAGACCCGAACACTGAAGCTTTCTTT	CASSVGVDPNTEAFF
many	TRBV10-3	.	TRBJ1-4	TGTGCCATCAGTGAAAACAGGGAGCTTGAAAAACTGTTTTTT	CAISENRELEKLFF
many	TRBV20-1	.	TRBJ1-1	TGCAGTGCTAGAAGGCCCACTGAAGCTTTCTTT	CSARRPTEAFF
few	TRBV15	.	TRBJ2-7	TGTGCCACCAGCAGAGGATACGTAGAAAAGTCCTACGAGCAGTACTTC	CATSRGYVEKSYEQYF
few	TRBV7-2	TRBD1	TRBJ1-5	TGTGCCAGCAGCTTACACCCCGGGACAGGGAACAATCAGCCCCAGCATTTT	CASSLHPGTGNNQPQHF
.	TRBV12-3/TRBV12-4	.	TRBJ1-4	TGTGCCAGCAGTTACACGGGGGGAAGTAGGGAAAAACTGTTTTTT	CASSYTGGSREKLFF
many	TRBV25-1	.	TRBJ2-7	TGTGCCAGTACTGGTTTTGGGGGTCGTTACGAGCAGTACTTC	CASTGFGGRYEQYF
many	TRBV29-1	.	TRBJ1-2	TGCAGCGTTCCGGGGGGGGACTATGGCTACACCTTC	CSVPGGDYGYTF
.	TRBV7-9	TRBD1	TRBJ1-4	TGTGCCAGCGGCCCCCGGGACAGGGCTACGCTCCATGAAAAACTGTTTTTT	CASGPRDRATLHEKLFF